These 3 T cell receptor beta chains originate from one sample sequenced in a study of blood T cells in healthy people across ages. A J-beta primer mix and a sample-barcoded 5' primer were used in a second PCR of about 7 to 12 cycles. TCRdb called the 5' RACE reads again in MiXCR, with one record for every CDR3 protein. The sample has approximately 1,700,000 distinct CDR3 sequences; 30% to 40% are singletons. Sequenced material: blood. All receptors come from a human donor in good health.

V is TRBV27 and J is TRBJ1-5; TRBD1 might be the D (6 bases). The V end was cut by 0 bases, the J end by 7 bases, with 16 bases between. Germline V CDR1 and CDR2: MNHEY, SMNVEV (reference sequence). This CDR3 is 16 amino acids long. CDR3 protein: CASSLSPGHPLQPQHF. For the CDR3, the DNA is TGTGCCAGCAGTTTATCCCCGGGACACCCCTTGCAGCCCCAGCATTTT.

The table lists this clonotype with a few counts. V is TRBV29-1 and J is TRBJ2-1, with 7 nucleotides matching TRBD2. V was clipped by 4 bases and J by 8 bases; unmatched bases: 8. Germline CDR1 and CDR2: SQVTM and ANQGSEA. CDR3 length: 13 amino acids. CDR3 protein: CSVVRGVTHEQFF. The CDR3 coding sequence is TGCAGCGTTGTTCGGGGGGTGACCCATGAGCAGTTCTTC.

This clonotype was detected many times. The chain couples TRBV6-2 or TRBV6-3 to TRBJ2-7, with 10 bases that match TRBD1. J was trimmed by 2 bases and V by 6 bases; bases with no gene match: 4. The length of the CDR3 is 14 residues. Germline V gives CDR1 MNHEY, CDR2 SVGEGT. The CDR3 DNA reads as TGTGCCAGCAGCCGGACAGGGGGGACCTACGAGCAGTACTTC. Its protein is CASSRTGGTYEQYF.